Each of the 10 T cell receptor beta chains below was sequenced from the same sample in a study of T-cell reconstitution after alpha-beta-depleted transplantation in children. A library of TCRbeta sequences, prepared with unique molecular identifiers, was generated. TCRdb used MiXCR to reprocess the PCR reads, holding one entry per CDR3 protein. The table records hundreds of thousands of distinct CDR3 sequences, roughly 14% of them present only once. Sequenced material: PBMCs, taken from the stem cell graft. The source is a human donor who donated a stem cell graft to a child with Fanconi anemia.

The table lists this clonotype with many counts. V gene TRBV6-6 combines with J gene TRBJ1-5; D is uncertain. The CDR3 is 13 amino acids. V lost 7 bases, J lost 0 bases, and 7 bases lay in between. Germline V gives CDR1 MNHNY, CDR2 SVGAGI (reference sequence). Here the CDR3 DNA reads TGTGCCAGCATGTCAGATAGCAATCAGCCCCAGCATTTT. Its translation is CASMSDSNQPQHF.

This chain connects TRBV4-2 to TRBJ1-2; no clear D. This CDR3 is 18 amino acids long. V lost 0 bases and J 4 bases, leaving 21 bases between the germline ends. CDR1 is LGHNA and CDR2 is YNFKEQ in the germline V gene. The CDR3 is CASSQDKFGWERFYGYTF. In DNA form, the CDR3 reads TGTGCCAGCAGCCAAGATAAATTCGGATGGGAAAGATTCTATGGCTACACCTTC.

This clonotype was observed many times. The chain combines TRBV20-1 with TRBJ1-1, with D maybe TRBD1 (6 bases). CDR1 is DFQATT, CDR2 SNEGSKA, per germline (reference sequence). Trimming removed 7 bases from V and 4 bases from J, with 19 bases in between. This CDR3 is 14 amino acids long. The CDR3 reads CSVAWTDRGTEAFF. The CDR3 DNA sequence: TGCAGTGTTGCGTGGACAGACCGGGGCACTGAAGCTTTCTTT.

The table lists this clonotype with many counts. The V gene is TRBV20-1, the J gene TRBJ2-2, with TRBD1 identical over 7 bases. Germline assignment: CDR1 DFQATT and CDR2 SNEGSKA (reference sequence). J lost 3 bases, V lost 6 bases, and 4 bases had no gene match. This CDR3 is built from 13 residues. For the CDR3, the DNA is TGCAGTGCCCCGACAGGGTACACCGGGGAGCTGTTTTTT. Protein sequence: CSAPTGYTGELFF.

Note on this clonotype: One end of the junction fails to match germline, which may point to a read error. V and J are TRBV7-7 and TRBJ2-1, with D perhaps TRBD2 (6 bases). Germline CDR1 and CDR2: SSHAT and FNYEAQ (reference sequence). CDR3 length equals 15 residues. The CDR3 coding sequence is TGTGCTAGCAGCTTAGGGCGGACTACCTTCGATGAGCAGTTCTTC. Residues: CASSLGRTTFDEQFF.

This clonotype was observed a few times. This sequence joins TRBV29-1 and TRBJ2-1; a weak D match, TRBD1 (6 bases). The CDR3 totals 12 residues. Trimming took 4 bases from V and 7 from J, leaving 11 bases between them. The germline V gene encodes CDR1 SQVTM and CDR2 ANQGSEA. The CDR3 protein is CSVALGGNEQFF. The CDR3 coding sequence is TGCAGCGTTGCTTTAGGGGGAAATGAGCAGTTCTTC.

The V and J genes are TRBV10-3 and TRBJ2-3; 8 positions match TRBD1. CDR3 length equals 14 residues. V trimming: 4 bases; J trimming: 3 bases; junction bases outside the gene matches: 3. The germline gives CDR1 ENHRY, CDR2 SYGVKD. CDR3 loop: CAISGQGSTDTQYF. In nucleotides, the CDR3 is TGTGCCATCAGTGGACAGGGGTCAACAGATACGCAGTATTTT.

The gene calls are TRBV10-3 and TRBJ2-2; TRBD2 agrees at 13 bases. The ends lost 0 bases at V and 3 bases at J; junction bases unmatched: 4. Germline V gene sequence: CDR1 ENHRY, CDR2 SYGVKD. The CDR3 has 18 residues. CDR3 amino acids: CAISESTSGGSDTGELFF. In nucleotides, the CDR3 is TGTGCCATCAGTGAGTCGACTAGCGGGGGGTCTGACACCGGGGAGCTGTTTTTT.

This clonotype was seen only a few times. The CDR3 DNA is TGTGCCAGCAGTGACCAGACAGGGGTAAGAGCTTTCTTT. It is translated as CASSDQTGVRAFF. This chain joins TRBV6-2 or TRBV6-3 and TRBJ1-1, with 8 bases lining up with TRBD1. The CDR3 totals 13 residues. The germline gives CDR1 MNHEY, CDR2 SVGEGT. V lost 5 bases and J lost 10; bases outside the gene matches: 9.

This clonotype has just a few counts. V gene TRBV15 combines with J gene TRBJ2-7, with 10 bases fitting TRBD1. The CDR3 runs 13 residues. J gave up 6 bases and V 5 bases, and 4 bases lay outside the gene matches. CDR1 and CDR2 (germline): LNHNV, YYDKDF (reference sequence). This CDR3 reads CATSRGQGSEQYF. Here the CDR3 DNA reads TGTGCCACCAGCCGGGGACAGGGGAGCGAGCAGTACTTC.